The 21 T cell receptor beta chains listed next were all sequenced from one sample in a study of technical replicates of blood from a few donors. Sequenced by immunoSEQ multiplex PCR; TCRdb stores in-frame clones only, minus some. The data show tens of thousands of clones, 95% to 97% seen once. Material: T cells isolated from PBMCs. These receptors were taken from a human donor in good health.

The V gene is TRBV5-1, the J gene TRBJ2-1; 7 nucleotides align to TRBD2. Germline trimming cut 1 base from V and 6 bases from J; bases unmatched to any gene: 4. CDR1 SGHRS and CDR2 YFSETQ come from the germline V gene. There are 14 residues in the CDR3. The CDR3 protein is CASSLRTSSNEQFF. The CDR3 DNA reads as TGCGCCAGCAGCTTGCGGACTAGTAGCAATGAGCAGTTCTTC. The whole variable domain, remainder taken from reference TRBV5-1 and TRBJ2-1, is KAGVTQTPRYLIKTRGQQVTLSCSPISGHRSVSWYQQTPGQGLQFLFEYFSETQRNKGNFPGRFSGRQFSNSRSEMNVSTLELGDSALYLCASSLRTSSNEQFFGPGTRLTVL.

V is TRBV25-1 and J is TRBJ2-1; 8 bases agree with TRBD2. Trimming removed 3 bases from V and 1 base from J; junction bases left unmatched: 8. The CDR3 runs to 17 residues. From germline, CDR1 is MGHDK and CDR2 SYGVNS. CDR3 DNA: TGTGCCAGCAGTGACCCGGAGCGGGAGACATCCTACAATGAGCAGTTCTTC. Translation: CASSDPERETSYNEQFF.

The chain couples TRBV27 to TRBJ2-3; TRBD2 aligns across 11 bases. V gave up 1 base and J gave up 1 base; unmatched junction bases: 1. The CDR3 extends over 16 amino acids. CDR1 is MNHEY and CDR2 is SMNVEV in the germline V gene (reference sequence). The CDR3 region is CASSLLAGGGTDTQYF. The CDR3 nucleotides are TGTGCCAGCAGTTTATTAGCGGGAGGGGGCACAGATACGCAGTATTTT.

The V and J genes are TRBV7-9 and TRBJ1-2; weak D call: TRBD1 (5 bases). Germline V gives CDR1 SEHNR, CDR2 FQNEAQ (reference sequence). The CDR3 has 16 residues. Trimming pared 7 bases from V and 8 bases from J, leaving 26 bases between. The DNA of the CDR3 is TGTGCCAGCAACTTCCTACTATATGGGATATCAGGGGGCTACACCTTC. Protein: CASNFLLYGISGGYTF.

Worth noting for this clone: The same CDR3 is also encoded by other DNA sequences in this sample. The chain uses TRBV7-2 and TRBJ1-1, with D unclear. CDR1 SGHTA and CDR2 FQGNSA come from the germline V gene. CDR3 size: 13 residues. Trimming took off 2 bases at V and 2 bases at J, with 6 bases between the two ends. The CDR3 coding sequence is TGTGCCAGCAGCTTATCAGTTAACACTGAAGCTTTCTTT. Translated: CASSLSVNTEAFF.

The chain has TRBV19 and TRBJ1-1, with 9 bases matching TRBD1. The CDR3 extends over 15 amino acids. V was clipped by 8 bases and J by 3 bases; unmatched bases: 10. Germline V gene sequence: CDR1 LNHDA, CDR2 SQIVND (reference sequence). CDR3 nucleotide sequence: TGTGCCAGTCGGTCCCCGGGACAGGGTTACACTGAAGCTTTCTTT. Amino acids: CASRSPGQGYTEAFF.

The rearrangement uses TRBV25-1 and TRBJ2-7, with 7 bases identical to TRBD1. Germline CDR1 is MGHDK and CDR2 is SYGVNS. Unmatched junction bases numbered 4, after V lost 3 bases and J lost 5 bases. The CDR3 totals 13 residues. The DNA of the CDR3 is TGTGCCAGCAGTGATTCAGGGGGAAACGAGCAGTACTTC. Translated: CASSDSGGNEQYF.

This rearrangement joins TRBV19 to TRBJ2-2; 8 positions agree with TRBD1. Germline CDR1 LNHDA, CDR2 SQIVND (reference sequence). This CDR3 region has 15 residues. Unmatched junction bases numbered 2, after V lost 2 bases and J lost 3 bases. This chain's CDR3 is CASSIQGAHTGELFF. CDR3 bases: TGTGCCAGTAGTATACAGGGGGCACACACCGGGGAGCTGTTTTTT. The full variable domain, in which reference TRBV19 and TRBJ2-2 provide the parts outside the CDR3, is DGGITQSPKYLFRKEGQNVTLSCEQNLNHDAMYWYRQDPGQGLRLIYYSQIVNDFQKGDIAEGYSVSREKKESFPLTVTSAQKNPTAFYLCASSIQGAHTGELFFGEGSRLTVL.

The chain is built from TRBV29-1 and TRBJ1-2; D is undetermined. The CDR3 covers 15 residues. Germline V gene sequence: CDR1 SQVTM, CDR2 ANQGSEA. Trimming shortened V by 2 bases and J by 6 bases, and 19 bases separated the two germline ends. CDR3 nucleotide sequence: TGCAGCGTTGAATCAGCATCATGGGAGGGCAATGGCTACACCTTC. Translating it yields CSVESASWEGNGYTF. The full variable domain, its missing parts supplied by reference TRBV29-1 and TRBJ1-2, is SAVISQKPSRDICQRGTSLTIQCQVDSQVTMMFWYRQQPGQSLTLIATANQGSEATYESGFVIDKFPISRPNLTFSTLTVSNMSPEDSSIYLCSVESASWEGNGYTFGSGTRLTVV.

This chain links TRBV6-5 with TRBJ1-6; 8 bases line up with TRBD1. The CDR3 is 15 amino acids. The germline V gene has CDR1 MNHEY and CDR2 SVGAGI. The junction had 4 bases not matched to a gene; V was cut back by 6 bases and J by 3 bases. CDR3 protein: CASSLTGDYNSPLHF. The CDR3 bases are TGTGCCAGCAGCCTGACAGGGGACTATAATTCACCCCTCCACTTT.

The chain links TRBV9 to TRBJ1-1; tentative D call: TRBD1 (5 bases). Germline V gives CDR1 SGDLS, CDR2 YYNGEE. This CDR3 spans 13 amino acids. The V and J ends lost 4 bases and 7 bases respectively, with 14 bases between them. The CDR3 is CASSTGGLGEAFF. The CDR3, as DNA: TGTGCCAGCAGCACCGGGGGTTTAGGTGAAGCTTTCTTT.

This CDR3 is CASSLPSGQETQYF. The DNA of the CDR3 is TGCGCCAGCAGCCTCCCTAGCGGGCAAGAGACCCAGTACTTC. The genes are TRBV4-1 and TRBJ2-5; 8 nucleotides agree with TRBD2. In germline, CDR1 is MGHRA, CDR2 YSYEKL. The V gene end was trimmed by 4 bases and the J gene end by 2 bases; junction bases not matched to a gene: 3. The CDR3 runs to 14 residues.

V and J are TRBV28 and TRBJ2-1; perhaps TRBD2 as D (5 bases). CDR1 and CDR2 (germline): MDHEN, SYDVKM. This CDR3 has 16 amino acids. V was pared by 6 bases and J by 2 bases, with 17 bases between. The CDR3 loop is CASSRAAEGPYNEQFF. The CDR3 DNA is TGTGCCAGCAGCCGGGCCGCAGAGGGCCCCTACAATGAGCAGTTCTTC. Supplemented by reference TRBV28 and TRBJ2-1, the full variable domain reads DVKVTQSSRYLVKRTGEKVFLECVQDMDHENMFWYRQDPGLGLRLIYFSYDVKMKEKGDIPEGYSVSREKKERFSLILESASTNQTSMYLCASSRAAEGPYNEQFFGPGTRLTVL.

The CDR3 DNA reads as TGTGCCAGCAGCTTGGGACAGGGAGGCGACGAGCAGTACTTC. Its protein is CASSLGQGGDEQYF. The chain uses TRBV11-3 and TRBJ2-7; 9 bases are a match to TRBD1. This CDR3 contains 14 residues. CDR1 is SGHNT and CDR2 is YENEEA in the germline V gene. Unmatched junction bases numbered 5, after V lost 3 bases and J lost 5 bases.

This sequence joins TRBV4-2 and TRBJ1-5; the D gene is possibly TRBD1 (6 bases). This CDR3 is 14 amino acids long. Trimming shortened V by 1 base and J by 7 bases, and 11 bases separated the two germline ends. Germline V gives CDR1 LGHNA, CDR2 YNFKEQ. CDR3 DNA sequence: TGTGCCAGCAGCCAAGCAGGGGATGGACAGCCCCAGCATTTT. Its protein product is CASSQAGDGQPQHF.

This clone appeared a single time. The CDR3 region is CASSSSGGDNEKLFF. The CDR3 coding sequence is TGTGCCAGCAGCTCCTCAGGGGGAGATAATGAAAAACTGTTTTTT. This chain connects TRBV9 to TRBJ1-4, with 7 bases fitting TRBD1. The CDR3 is 15 amino acids. Germline assignment: CDR1 SGDLS and CDR2 YYNGEE. J lost 4 bases, V lost 4 bases, and 7 bases had no gene match.

The rearrangement uses TRBV4-1 and TRBJ1-2; no definite D call. The V and J ends lost 0 bases and 4 bases respectively, with 15 bases between them. CDR3 length equals 16 residues. The germline V gene has CDR1 MGHRA and CDR2 YSYEKL. The CDR3 DNA reads TGCGCCAGCAGCCAAGAAGATACGGGATTCCTCTATGGCTACACCTTC. This sequence encodes CASSQEDTGFLYGYTF.

The V and J genes are TRBV19 and TRBJ2-7; maybe TRBD1 (5 bases). Per germline, CDR1 LNHDA and CDR2 SQIVND (reference sequence). This CDR3 region has 13 residues. Trimming took off 4 bases at V and 6 bases at J, with 13 bases between the two ends. The DNA for the CDR3 is TGTGCCAGTAGTAATGGCAGGGATCGCGAGCAGTACTTC. Translated, it gives CASSNGRDREQYF.

The genes are TRBV5-1 and TRBJ2-1; 11 positions match TRBD2. J gave up 3 bases and V 0 bases, and 11 bases lay outside the gene matches. Per the germline V gene, CDR1 is SGHRS and CDR2 is YFSETQ. This CDR3 contains 19 residues. The CDR3 sequence: CASSLASPTGTSGYNEQFF. The CDR3 nucleotides read TGCGCCAGCAGCTTGGCCTCCCCCACCGGGACTAGCGGCTACAATGAGCAGTTCTTC.

The rearrangement links TRBV10-1 to TRBJ2-7; possible D gene TRBD1, 5 bases. This CDR3 has 11 residues. Germline V gene lookup returns CDR1 WNHNN and CDR2 SYGVQD (reference sequence). Trimming stripped 4 bases from V and 9 bases from J, with 10 bases between. The CDR3 nucleotides are TGCGCCAGCAGTGGACCCCAGGGGCAGTACTTC. It translates to CASSGPQGQYF.

V gene TRBV18 combines with J gene TRBJ1-1, with D perhaps TRBD1 (5 bases). Germline values: CDR1 KGHSH, CDR2 LQKENI. The CDR3 has 16 amino acids. The V and J ends lost 4 bases and 0 bases respectively, with 15 bases between them. DNA of the CDR3: TGTGCCAGCTCACGACAGCCAGGGTCTTTGAACACTGAAGCTTTCTTT. Its translation is CASSRQPGSLNTEAFF.